This T cell receptor (beta chain) stems from a study of T cell clones after liver transplantation. Whole-study context: TCRbeta sequencing after a pre-transplant mixed lymphocyte reaction identified graft-donor-reactive clones, later tracked in post-transplant blood. General study points: Compared with third party-reactive sequences, donor-reactive ones declined more, independent of withdrawal success.

Trimming took 1 base from V and 7 from J; bases not matched to a gene: 4. The CDR3 spans 14 residues. CDR1 is SGHTA and CDR2 is FQGTGA in the germline V gene. Concerning this clone itself: Its target is unknown.

Profiling relied on immunoSEQ multiplex PCR, and the TCRdb table lists in-frame clones only, not all of them. The sample lists about 60,000 clones, 71% occurring once. The source of this sequence is a human donor who received a liver transplant. The chain carries TRBV7-3 and TRBJ2-7; TRBD2 matches 10 bases. Here the sequenced sample was CD4+ T cells from blood, taken before liver transplant. For the CDR3, the DNA is TGTGCCAGCAGCTTAAGAACTAGCGGGGAAGAGCAGTACTTC. As protein: CASSLRTSGEEQYF. Looking up the rest from reference TRBV7-3 and TRBJ2-7 gives the full variable domain: GAGVSQTPSNKVTEKGKYVELRCDPISGHTALYWYRQSLGQGPEFLIYFQGTGAADDSGLPNDRFFAVRPEGSVSTLKIQRTERGDSAVYLCASSLRTSGEEQYFGPGTRLTVT.